This paragraph reports one T cell receptor (beta chain). Its antigen remains unidentified. The data stem from a study of graft-versus-host responses after intestinal transplantation. Across the study: Recipients were given multivisceral, liver-intestinal, or isolated intestinal transplants. Recipients uniformly received anti-thymocyte globulin induction, followed by tacrolimus and steroids for roughly three years. Study outcomes and limitations: Peak circulating GvH clone levels were associated with early post-transplant HvG declines.

Data came from immunoSEQ multiplex PCR; TCRdb stores just in-frame clones and leaves some out. The table shows about 64,000 clones, with more than 90% occurring only once. The germline V and J ends were trimmed by 3 bases and 6 bases, with 11 bases remaining between them. This CDR3 region has 12 residues. Per the germline V gene, CDR1 is GTSNPN and CDR2 is SVGIG (reference sequence). Here the sequenced sample was unstimulated CD8+ T cells sorted from spleen or lymph node cells, taken before transplant. The receptor was derived from a human donor who was the organ donor for an intestinal transplant. This chain links TRBV30 with TRBJ2-5, with D perhaps matching TRBD2 (6 bases). The chain's CDR3 is CAWSAGSQTQYF. In DNA, the CDR3 is TGTGCCTGGAGCGCGGGGTCGCAGACCCAGTACTTC.